One and the same sample provided the 22 T cell receptor beta chains below, sequenced in a study of blood T cell repertoires in COVID-19. The table came from immunoSEQ multiplex PCR; TCRdb's copy has only in-frame clones and leaves some out. In the table there are around 52,000 clones, about 90% of which are singletons. The sample was peripheral blood. The receptor set was obtained from a woman aged 80 or older with COVID-19, enrolled during active disease.

The rearrangement uses TRBV3-1 (or the pseudogene TRBV3-2) and TRBJ2-3; 7 nucleotides match TRBD2. J was trimmed by 1 base and V by 5 bases; bases with no gene match: 6. Germline loops: CDR1 LGHDT, CDR2 YNNKEL (reference sequence). The CDR3 extends over 15 amino acids. CDR3 amino acids: CASSSVGGGTDTQYF. CDR3 DNA sequence: TGTGCCAGCAGCTCCGTGGGGGGGGGCACAGATACGCAGTATTTT.

The V call is TRBV7-6, the J call TRBJ2-2; 13 nucleotides match TRBD2. Germline trimming cut 5 bases from V and 2 bases from J; bases unmatched to any gene: 8. CDR3 length: 18 amino acids. CDR1 is SGHVS, CDR2 FNYEAQ, per germline. In nucleotides, the CDR3 is TGTGCCAGCAGCCTGAGACTAGCGGGGGGTTTAAACACCGGGGAGCTGTTTTTT. It translates to CASSLRLAGGLNTGELFF.

The rearrangement joins TRBV3-1 (or the pseudogene TRBV3-2) to TRBJ2-6; 9 bases align to TRBD1. Looked up from germline, CDR1 is LGHDT and CDR2 is YNNKEL (reference sequence). The CDR3 has 17 residues. J was trimmed by 3 bases and V by 4 bases; bases with no gene match: 7. In nucleotides, the CDR3 is TGTGCCAGCAGCCGCTCCGGGACAGGGAATGGGGCCAACGTCCTGACTTTC. Its protein product is CASSRSGTGNGANVLTF.

This chain uses TRBV7-2 with TRBJ1-1, with D unclear. Trimming cost V 5 bases and J 4 bases, with 17 bases left between them. Per germline, CDR1 SGHTA and CDR2 FQGNSA. CDR3 length: 15 residues. The chain's CDR3 is CASSRVVQQSTEAFF. The CDR3 DNA reads as TGTGCCAGCAGCAGAGTGGTACAGCAGAGCACTGAAGCTTTCTTT.

The V call is TRBV6-6, the J call TRBJ2-3; D might be TRBD1 (6 bases). This CDR3 comprises 16 residues. The germline gives CDR1 MNHNY, CDR2 SVGAGI (reference sequence). Trimming stripped 4 bases from V and 4 bases from J, with 18 bases between. For the CDR3, the DNA is TGTGCCAGCAGTTCGGGCCGCCGGGACAAACCAGATACGCAGTATTTT. Translated: CASSSGRRDKPDTQYF.

This chain links TRBV6-5 with TRBJ2-7; 12 positions agree with TRBD2. Germline V gene lookup returns CDR1 MNHEY and CDR2 SVGAGI. The V and J ends lost 10 bases and 1 base, in that order; junction bases with no gene match: 5. There are 14 residues in the CDR3. CDR3: CATTSGGISYEQYF. CDR3 DNA sequence: TGTGCCACCACTAGCGGGGGGATTTCCTACGAGCAGTACTTC.

V gene TRBV6-5 combines with J gene TRBJ2-1; 11 nucleotides agree with TRBD2. This CDR3 comprises 15 residues. The V gene's germline CDR1 is MNHEY and CDR2 SVGAGI. V lost 5 bases and J lost 4; bases outside the gene matches: 4. CDR3 sequence reads: CASSPSGGRYNEQFF. CDR3 nucleotide sequence: TGTGCCAGCAGTCCTAGCGGGGGGCGTTACAATGAGCAGTTCTTC.

The CDR3, as DNA: TGCGCCAGCAGGGATACTAGCGGCTCCTACGAGCAGTACTTC. Amino acid sequence: CASRDTSGSYEQYF. The J gene is TRBJ2-7, the V gene TRBV5-1; 8 bases are a match to TRBD2. After removal of 5 bases from V and 0 bases from J, the junction contained 4 bases not matched to a gene. The CDR3 spans 14 residues. Looked up from germline, CDR1 is SGHRS and CDR2 is YFSETQ.

The V gene is TRBV2, the J gene TRBJ2-7; TRBD1 is a possible D gene (7 bases). Germline CDR1 is SNHLY and CDR2 is FYNNEI. Trimming shortened V by 3 bases and J by 0 bases, and 15 bases separated the two germline ends. This CDR3 contains 16 residues. In nucleotides, the CDR3 is TGTGCCAGCAGTGAGGTTCAGGGGGGCCTCTCCTACGAGCAGTACTTC. Residues: CASSEVQGGLSYEQYF.

This chain uses TRBV11-2 with TRBJ2-2; 7 bases map to TRBD2. Germline trimming cut 3 bases from V and 7 bases from J; bases unmatched to any gene: 8. From germline, CDR1 is SGHAT and CDR2 FQNNGV. The CDR3 consists of 15 residues. The CDR3 spells CASSLYPAGVGELFF. CDR3 nucleotide sequence: TGTGCCAGCAGCTTGTACCCTGCGGGGGTCGGGGAGCTGTTTTTT.

The chain employs TRBV3-1 (or the pseudogene TRBV3-2) and TRBJ1-6, with 9 bases matching TRBD1. With 4 bases clipped from V and 13 bases from J, the junction kept 5 bases outside the gene matches. The CDR3 runs 13 residues. Germline V gene data show CDR1 as LGHDT and CDR2 as YNNKEL (reference sequence). The CDR3 region has the DNA TGTGCCAGCAGCCTGGGACAGGGTCCTCCCCTCCACTTT. Translating it yields CASSLGQGPPLHF.

This rearrangement joins TRBV9 to TRBJ1-1; 8 bases are a match to TRBD1. Germline CDR1 reads SGDLS; CDR2 reads YYNGEE. Trimming took 0 bases from V and 0 from J; bases not matched to a gene: 13. There are 19 residues in the CDR3. CDR3 nucleotide sequence: TGTGCCAGCAGCGTAGCGGGGACAGGACTCGCCCTTATGAACACTGAAGCTTTCTTT. This encodes CASSVAGTGLALMNTEAFF.

This sequence joins TRBV14 and TRBJ2-3; D gene unclear. This CDR3 comprises 15 residues. V was cut by 0 bases and J by 1 base, with 8 bases left in between. From germline, CDR1 is SGHDN and CDR2 FVKESK. The CDR3 nucleotides read TGTGCCAGCAGCCAAGAAGGCCGGGGCACAGATACGCAGTATTTT. It encodes CASSQEGRGTDTQYF.

The chain carries TRBV18 and TRBJ1-1, with D uncertain. Germline lookup yields CDR1 KGHSH and CDR2 LQKENI. The V end lost 3 bases, the J end lost 1 base, and 6 bases lay between the germline ends. This CDR3 spans 13 amino acids. CDR3 loop: CASSPDKNTEAFF. The CDR3 DNA reads as TGTGCCAGCTCACCTGACAAGAACACTGAAGCTTTCTTT.

V and J are TRBV18 and TRBJ2-2; 8 nucleotides agree with TRBD2. The V gene end was trimmed by 3 bases and the J gene end by 0 bases; junction bases not matched to a gene: 3. Germline CDR1 reads KGHSH; CDR2 reads LQKENI. The CDR3 is 16 amino acids. As DNA, the CDR3 is TGTGCCAGCTCACCGCGGGGGGCAACGAACACCGGGGAGCTGTTTTTT. Protein product: CASSPRGATNTGELFF.

The V and J genes are TRBV18 and TRBJ1-1; 7 bases line up with TRBD1. V trimming: 3 bases; J trimming: 3 bases; junction bases outside the gene matches: 4. Germline CDR1 KGHSH, CDR2 LQKENI. This CDR3 has 14 residues. CDR3 DNA: TGTGCCAGCTCACCGACAGGGTTGGACACTGAAGCTTTCTTT. Translation: CASSPTGLDTEAFF.

The J gene is TRBJ2-1, the V gene TRBV15, with TRBD2 identical over 11 bases. Germline-derived CDR1 and CDR2 are LNHNV and YYDKDF (reference sequence). The CDR3 is 16 amino acids. The V segment lost 0 bases and the J segment 9 bases; nucleotides outside the gene matches: 7. CDR3 residues: CATSRDRNSGGAEQFF. The CDR3 DNA reads as TGTGCCACCAGCAGAGATCGAAATAGCGGGGGGGCTGAGCAGTTCTTC.

The V gene is TRBV11-3, the J gene TRBJ1-1, with a weak D call TRBD1 (5 bases). V dropped 7 bases and J dropped 4 bases, with 25 bases sitting between them. Germline lookup yields CDR1 SGHNT and CDR2 YENEEA. The CDR3 spans 17 residues. CDR3 bases: TGTGCCAGCAACCTCGAAGGGTTTGGGGGGAATGGCACTGAAGCTTTCTTT. As protein: CASNLEGFGGNGTEAFF.

This chain joins TRBV6-5 and TRBJ2-7; tentative D call: TRBD1 (5 bases). Germline values: CDR1 MNHEY, CDR2 SVGAGI. V lost 6 bases to trimming and J lost 2 bases, with 17 bases between them. This CDR3 is 15 amino acids long. The CDR3 loop reads CASSSQTDTTYEQYF. The CDR3, as DNA: TGTGCCAGCAGCTCACAAACGGACACCACCTACGAGCAGTACTTC.

This rearrangement joins TRBV29-1 to TRBJ2-7, with 8 bases aligning to TRBD2. The CDR3 has 13 amino acids. V was pared by 6 bases and J by 4 bases, with 8 bases of the junction left unmatched. CDR1 is SQVTM and CDR2 is ANQGSEA in the germline V gene. The CDR3 nucleotides read TGCAGCGTGCTCCCCCGGGGGGGATACGAGCAGTACTTC. Amino acids: CSVLPRGGYEQYF.

The chain carries TRBV19 and TRBJ1-2; D is perhaps TRBD1 (6 bases). The CDR3 has 13 residues. Deletions cut 6 bases from V and 2 bases from J, with 10 bases between. The germline V gene encodes CDR1 LNHDA and CDR2 SQIVND (reference sequence). CDR3 sequence reads: CASSQRGNYGYTF. CDR3 nucleotides: TGTGCCAGTAGCCAGAGGGGGAACTATGGCTACACCTTC.

The chain recombines TRBV5-1 with TRBJ1-3; TRBD1 might be the D (5 bases). Germline V gives CDR1 SGHRS, CDR2 YFSETQ. The CDR3 is made up of 16 amino acids. The V and J ends lost 0 bases and 0 bases respectively, with 10 bases between them. CDR3 nucleotides: TGCGCCAGCAGCTTGGAGGCAGGGCTCTCTGGAAACACCATATATTTT. It yields the protein CASSLEAGLSGNTIYF.